Below are 31 T cell receptor beta chains sequenced from a single sample in a study of breast tumors, draining lymph nodes, adjacent tissues. TCRdb itself ran the multiplex PCR reads through MiXCR, one entry per CDR3 protein. Here the sample spans over 150,000 distinct CDR3 sequences, 31% being singletons. Axillary draining lymph nodes of breast cancer patients supplied the node samples. The sequencing sample was made of axillary lymph node tissue. The receptor set was obtained from a female donor with breast cancer. Some clones in this sample may be carry-over from other donors' samples.

This clonotype has at least ten counts. The chain combines TRBV7-6 with TRBJ2-1; 7 bases fit TRBD1. The length of the CDR3 is 17 residues. Germline V gene lookup returns CDR1 SGHVS and CDR2 FNYEAQ. V lost 5 bases and J lost 7; bases outside the gene matches: 17. The CDR3 sequence is CASSPGQEVTWENEQFF. The CDR3 bases are TGTGCCAGCAGCCCTGGACAGGAGGTTACGTGGGAGAATGAGCAGTTCTTC.

This clonotype was counted ten times or more. CDR3 region: CASSQMVNTGELFF. Written as DNA, the CDR3 is TGTGCCAGCAGCCAAATGGTCAACACCGGGGAGCTGTTTTTT. The chain recombines TRBV3-1 with TRBJ2-2; no firm D call. This CDR3 spans 14 amino acids. Germline CDR1 is LGHDT and CDR2 is YNNKEL (reference sequence). Trimming left V 2 bases short and J 2 bases short, with 6 bases between. The full variable domain, its missing parts supplied by reference TRBV3-1 and TRBJ2-2, is DTAVSQTPKYLVTQMGNDKSIKCEQNLGHDTMYWYKQDSKKFLKIMFSYNNKELIINETVPNRFSPKSPDKAHLNLHINSLELGDSAVYFCASSQMVNTGELFFGEGSRLTVL.

A remark on this clonotype: Possible read error: a much larger clone is one base away. The final CDR3 position lacks the conserved phenylalanine or tryptophan, pointing to a likely read error. This chain connects TRBV11-1 to TRBJ1-3; no clear D. The CDR3 runs to 14 residues. Trimming removed 7 bases from V and 5 bases from J, with 15 bases in between. Germline assignment: CDR1 SGHAT and CDR2 FQDESV (reference sequence). CDR3: CASTSRGGRNTIYS. The CDR3 bases are TGTGCCAGCACCTCCCGGGGAGGGAGAAACACCATATATTCT.

This chain joins TRBV20-1 and TRBJ2-2, with 11 nucleotides matching TRBD1. This CDR3 is built from 14 residues. From germline, CDR1 is DFQATT and CDR2 SNEGSKA (reference sequence). CDR3 coding DNA: TGCAGCGCTCCCGGGACAGGGGGTGTCGCGGAGCTGTTTTTT. Protein product: CSAPGTGGVAELFF.

Many counts were recorded for this clonotype. This chain connects TRBV20-1 to TRBJ2-7, with TRBD1 as a possible D gene (6 bases). Germline CDR1 DFQATT, CDR2 SNEGSKA (reference sequence). The V and J ends lost 6 bases and 6 bases respectively, with 27 bases between them. The CDR3 covers 16 residues. The CDR3 protein is CSAPPRGYSGSREQYF. CDR3 coding DNA: TGCAGTGCACCCCCGAGGGGGTACAGTGGTTCTCGCGAGCAGTACTTC.

This chain uses TRBV5-4 with TRBJ1-1, with D possibly being TRBD1 (5 bases). V lost 2 bases and J lost 6, with 17 bases in between. Germline V gene lookup returns CDR1 SGHNT and CDR2 YYREEE (reference sequence). The CDR3 totals 15 residues. The CDR3 DNA follows: TGTGCCAGCAGCTTAGCCGGGACCGCGGCGTCTGAAGCTTTCTTT. Protein product: CASSLAGTAASEAFF.

In the case of this clonotype: Without the conserved terminal phenylalanine or tryptophan, this CDR3 likely stems from a read error. No DNA is shown, since the ends of the CDR3 on it are uncertain; the CDR3 is the one TCRdb lists. The rearrangement joins TRBV7-2 to TRBJ2-3; the table calls TRBD1, which could not be checked here. Germline loops: CDR1 SGHTA, CDR2 FQGNSA. The CDR3 comprises 11 residues, both ends counted. The chain's CDR3 is CASSSPGTGFY.

The sample holds many counts of this clonotype. The J gene is TRBJ2-5, the V gene TRBV18; D not resolved. The ends were cut back, 6 bases at V and 2 bases at J, with 13 bases in the middle. The CDR3 runs to 14 residues. Per germline, CDR1 KGHSH and CDR2 LQKENI. The CDR3 loop reads CASSAVVGQETQYF. CDR3 coding DNA: TGTGCCAGCTCCGCTGTGGTAGGGCAAGAGACCCAGTACTTC.

The chain combines TRBV6-2 or TRBV6-3 with TRBJ2-7; 12 bases map to TRBD2. The V segment lost 3 bases and the J segment 1 base; nucleotides outside the gene matches: 4. CDR3 size: 16 residues. Germline CDR1 and CDR2: MNHEY and SVGEGT. CDR3 region: CASSYTSGRTSYEQYF. The CDR3 coding sequence is TGTGCCAGCAGTTATACTAGCGGGAGGACTTCCTACGAGCAGTACTTC.

This clonotype was observed at least ten times. The CDR3 DNA sequence: TGCAGTGCTAGGGGACTAGCGGGGACCGACGAGCAGTACTTC. It encodes CSARGLAGTDEQYF. The chain has TRBV20-1 and TRBJ2-7; 13 nucleotides line up with TRBD2. Looked up from germline, CDR1 is DFQATT and CDR2 is SNEGSKA (reference sequence). CDR3 length: 14 residues. The V gene end was trimmed by 3 bases and the J gene end by 5 bases; junction bases not matched to a gene: 4.

The CDR3 sequence is CATSRVNQGGQETQYF. The DNA of the CDR3 is TGTGCCACCAGCAGAGTTAATCAGGGAGGGCAAGAGACCCAGTACTTC. The chain couples TRBV15 to TRBJ2-5, with 7 bases fitting TRBD2. The V gene's germline CDR1 is LNHNV and CDR2 YYDKDF (reference sequence). Trimming at V came to 1 base and at J to 2 bases, leaving 7 bases not matched to a gene. CDR3 size: 16 residues. Full variable domain (remainder filled in from reference TRBV15 and TRBJ2-5): DAMVIQNPRYQVTQFGKPVTLSCSQTLNHNVMYWYQQKSSQAPKLLFHYYDKDFNNEADTPDNFQSRRPNTSFCFLDIRSPGLGDTAMYLCATSRVNQGGQETQYFGPGTRLLVL.

Ten or more counts support this clonotype. The chain links TRBV11-2 to TRBJ1-2; possible D gene TRBD1, 6 bases. V dropped 1 base and J dropped 7 bases, with 13 bases sitting between them. The CDR3 is 14 amino acids. Germline CDR1 and CDR2: SGHAT and FQNNGV. CDR3 nucleotide sequence: TGTGCCAGCAGCTTAGGGGGGCATTACTCTGGCTACACCTTC. Translation: CASSLGGHYSGYTF.

This clonotype occurred many times. Just one base apart from a much larger clone, this may be a read error. V usage is TRBV20-1 and J usage is TRBJ2-7, with 7 positions matching TRBD2. Per germline, CDR1 DFQATT and CDR2 SNEGSKA (reference sequence). With 0 bases clipped from V and 12 bases from J, the junction kept 17 bases outside the gene matches. This CDR3 has 15 amino acids. The CDR3, as DNA: TGCAGTGCTAGAGACTTATCACTAGGACCAGCGGGACCGTACTTC. Protein product: CSARDLSLGPAGPYF.

A remark on this clonotype: This sequence may be a read error, since a much larger clone differs from it by one base. The chain is built from TRBV12-3 or TRBV12-4 and TRBJ2-3, with 7 nucleotides matching TRBD1. The CDR3 sequence is 14 residues long. The trim removed 6 bases at V and 0 bases at J, leaving 3 bases unmatched. DNA of the CDR3: TGTGCCAGCAGAGGGGGCAGTAGCACAGATACGCAGTATTTT. Protein sequence: CASRGGSSTDTQYF.

This clonotype was seen a handful of times. One base away lies a much larger clone, so this may be a sequencing read error. The rearrangement joins TRBV30 to TRBJ1-5, with D hard to call. The CDR3 length is 13 residues. Germline CDR1 reads GTSNPN; CDR2 reads SVGIG (reference sequence). DNA for the CDR3: TGTGCCTGGAGTGAGGGTGCGAATCAGCCCCGGCATTTT. Translated: CAWSEGANQPRHF.

The chain couples TRBV14 to TRBJ2-7; 12 bases fit TRBD1. Trimming took 4 bases from V and 7 from J; bases not matched to a gene: 8. Looked up from germline, CDR1 is SGHDN and CDR2 is FVKESK. The CDR3 is 15 residues long. The CDR3 sequence: CASSLLGTGGHEQYF. The DNA of the CDR3 is TGTGCCAGCAGCCTCCTCGGGACAGGGGGCCATGAGCAGTACTTC.

This clonotype showed up just a few times. This chain joins TRBV12-3 or TRBV12-4 and TRBJ1-1, with D hard to call. The CDR3 consists of 14 residues. The ends were cut back, 4 bases at V and 1 base at J, with 10 bases in the middle. The CDR3 region has the DNA TGTGCCAGCAGTTCCGGGGTGGAGAACACTGAAGCTTTCTTT. It specifies CASSSGVENTEAFF.

The chain has TRBV7-3 and TRBJ1-2; a weak D match, TRBD1 (5 bases). Germline loops: CDR1 SGHTA, CDR2 FQGTGA. Trimming stripped 0 bases from V and 1 base from J, with 12 bases between. The length of the CDR3 is 16 residues. CDR3 loop: CASSLTTGHGNYGYTF. Here the CDR3 DNA reads TGTGCCAGCAGCTTAACCACGGGGCACGGTAACTATGGCTACACCTTC.

The V gene is TRBV5-4, the J gene TRBJ2-4; 12 bases agree with TRBD2. CDR1 and CDR2 (germline): SGHNT, YYREEE (reference sequence). With V trimmed by 1 base and J by 9 bases, 14 bases remained unmatched. This CDR3 comprises 18 residues. The CDR3: CASSLITSGGTFGGIQYF. The CDR3, as DNA: TGTGCCAGCAGCTTGATCACTAGCGGGGGGACGTTTGGGGGCATTCAGTACTTC.

This chain joins TRBV7-9 and TRBJ2-1; D remains ambiguous. The CDR3 spans 13 residues. The V end was cut by 0 bases, the J end by 8 bases, with 8 bases between. Germline values: CDR1 SEHNR, CDR2 FQNEAQ (reference sequence). The CDR3 sequence: CASSLAIRYEQFF. In DNA, the CDR3 is TGTGCCAGCAGCTTAGCGATCCGGTATGAGCAGTTCTTC.

This clonotype showed up many times. CDR3 sequence: CASSSQENYGYTF. The CDR3 DNA follows: TGTGCCAGCAGTTCACAGGAAAACTATGGCTACACCTTC. The chain recombines TRBV6-6 with TRBJ1-2; D possibly corresponds to TRBD1 (5 bases). The V end was cut by 4 bases, the J end by 2 bases, with 8 bases between. CDR3 length: 13 residues. Germline lookup yields CDR1 MNHNY and CDR2 SVGAGI (reference sequence).

A remark on this clonotype: A much larger clone sits a single nucleotide away, making a read error possible. V usage is TRBV6-1 and J usage is TRBJ1-5, with a weak D call TRBD1 (6 bases). V gave up 5 bases and J gave up 0 bases, with 11 bases separating them. The CDR3 loop spans 15 amino acids. Germline V CDR1 and CDR2: MNHNS, SASEGT. CDR3 region: CASSRGTNSNQPQHF. The DNA of the CDR3 is TGTGCCAGCAGTCGTGGGACAAATAGCAATCAGCCCCAGCATTTT.

Points on this clonotype: A read error may be the cause here, since a much bigger clone is one base away. The J gene is TRBJ2-5, the V gene TRBV20-1; 7 bases fit TRBD2. The ends lost 3 bases at V and 5 bases at J; junction bases unmatched: 6. The CDR3 runs 13 residues. Germline V gene sequence: CDR1 DFQATT, CDR2 SNEGSKA (reference sequence). This chain's CDR3 is CSARIVGGETQYF. In DNA, the CDR3 is TGCAGTGCTAGGATAGTGGGGGGGGAGACCCAGTACTTC.

This clonotype was detected only a few times. This may be a read error: a much more frequent sequence differs by one nucleotide. The V call is TRBV20-1, the J call TRBJ2-7; D perhaps matches TRBD2 (6 bases). CDR1 is DFQATT and CDR2 is SNEGSKA in the germline V gene (reference sequence). V lost 4 bases to trimming and J lost 6 bases, with 19 bases between them. The CDR3 has 14 residues. The CDR3, as DNA: TGCAGTGCTACTCCTCCGGGACTTCTTTCCGAGCAGTACTTC. This encodes CSATPPGLLSEQYF.

This clonotype has ten or more counts. The V gene is TRBV28, the J gene TRBJ1-2; 8 positions agree with TRBD1. The CDR3 length is 14 residues. The germline gives CDR1 MDHEN, CDR2 SYDVKM. After removal of 6 bases from V and 4 bases from J, the junction contained 7 bases not matched to a gene. The CDR3 sequence is CASSITGGTYGYTF. In nucleotides, the CDR3 is TGTGCCAGCAGCATTACAGGGGGTACCTATGGCTACACCTTC.

Concerning this clonotype itself: Without the conserved terminal phenylalanine or tryptophan, this CDR3 likely stems from a read error. The rearrangement uses TRBV30 and TRBJ2-3, with D perhaps TRBD1 or TRBD2 (6 bases each). The CDR3 is 14 amino acids. V dropped 7 bases and J dropped 3 bases, with 17 bases sitting between them. Germline CDR1 reads GTSNPN; CDR2 reads SVGIG (reference sequence). The CDR3 DNA reads as TGTGCCTTGGGGGGTGGGGGGCGTACAGATACGCAGTATCTT. It translates to CALGGGGRTDTQYL.

Many counts were recorded for this clonotype. The genes are TRBV18 and TRBJ2-6; the D is unclear. Deletions cut 3 bases from V and 0 bases from J, with 6 bases between. This CDR3 region has 15 residues. Germline V gene sequence: CDR1 KGHSH, CDR2 LQKENI. CDR3 in DNA: TGTGCCAGCTCACCTTCGACCTCTGGGGCCAACGTCCTGACTTTC. Its protein is CASSPSTSGANVLTF.

CDR3 nucleotides: TGTGCCAGCAGTGGGTGGGGGAACCATCAGCCCCAGCATTTT. It yields the protein CASSGWGNHQPQHF. The chain is built from TRBV25-1 and TRBJ1-5, with a possible D match to TRBD1 (5 bases). The CDR3 length is 14 residues. Between the trimmed V and J ends, which lost 4 bases and 5 bases, there was a span of 12 bases. Germline V gene lookup returns CDR1 MGHDK and CDR2 SYGVNS.

The chain joins TRBV2 to TRBJ1-5; D is undetermined. Germline-derived CDR1 and CDR2 are SNHLY and FYNNEI. Trimming shortened V by 7 bases and J by 11 bases, and 21 bases separated the two germline ends. CDR3 length: 14 amino acids. The CDR3 sequence: CASIRLAVGETQHF. The CDR3 DNA follows: TGTGCCAGCATCCGACTAGCGGTAGGAGAGACCCAGCATTTT.

As to this clonotype: This is likely a read error, given that the CDR3 carries no conserved phenylalanine or tryptophan at its end. Because the CDR3's place on the DNA is in doubt, the DNA is left out and the CDR3 is given as listed by TCRdb. The chain is built from TRBV6-5 and TRBJ2-5; the DNA was not used to check the table's D call, TRBD2. The CDR3 contains 9 residues when both ends are counted. Germline values: CDR1 MNHEY, CDR2 SVGAGI. CDR3 protein: CASSQTLAG.

Remarks on this clonotype: A much larger clone is a single base away; this may be a read error. The chain is built from TRBV6-5 and TRBJ1-4, with unresolved D. This CDR3 contains 14 residues. Germline lookup yields CDR1 MNHEY and CDR2 SVGAGI. Here the CDR3 reads CASSHSMANEKLFF. CDR3 coding DNA: TGTGCCAGCAGTCACTCCATGGCTAATGAAAAACTGTTTTTT.